What follows describes a single TCR beta chain. Other DNA sequences in this specimen translate into the identical CDR3. These data belong to a study of shared clonotypes between healthy human individuals. As for the study in general: A donor's plate count was three for CD4 naive and three for CD4 memory; CD8 naive had two and CD8 memory one.

TCRdb's copy holds only in-frame clones and misses some; the assay was immunoSEQ multiplex PCR. The repertoire holds roughly 110,000 clones, with about two thirds as singletons. Trimming left V 4 bases short and J 7 bases short, with 5 bases between. The CDR3 extends over 11 amino acids. Per the germline V gene, CDR1 is MNHNY and CDR2 is SVGAGI (reference sequence). The receptor was isolated from a young woman in good health. What was sequenced was memory CD8+ T cells sorted from blood. Subset in this sample: CD45RO+ cells pooled with CCR7-negative TemRA cells. The chain has TRBV6-6 and TRBJ2-1, with D unresolved. CDR3 DNA: TGTGCCAGCAGTTTGGGGAATGAGCAGTTCTTC. Protein: CASSLGNEQFF.